The 8 T cell receptor beta chains presented below share a single source sample, sequenced in a study of OX40 agonist ivuxolimab in advanced cancers. Repertoires were generated with immunoSEQ multiplex PCR, while TCRdb's copy carries only in-frame clones and drops some. The sample includes fewer than 40,000 clones, about 80% seen only once; the top ten take under 10%. Sequences were derived from CD4+ or CD8+ T cells sorted from blood, sampled in a trial of the OX40 agonist ivuxolimab. All receptors come from an adult with an advanced solid tumor such as melanoma, head and neck, liver or kidney cancer.

V gene TRBV7-2 combines with J gene TRBJ2-5; no clear D gene. Trimming left V 6 bases short and J 0 bases short, with 8 bases between. Germline-derived CDR1 and CDR2 are SGHTA and FQGNSA. The CDR3 runs to 13 residues. The CDR3 reads CASRRSYQETQYF. CDR3 coding DNA: TGTGCCAGCAGACGAAGTTACCAAGAGACCCAGTACTTC.

V usage is TRBV6-6 and J usage is TRBJ2-4; 9 bases agree with TRBD1. This CDR3 spans 16 amino acids. V was pared by 10 bases and J by 1 base, with 11 bases of the junction left unmatched. Per the germline V gene, CDR1 is MNHNY and CDR2 is SVGAGI (reference sequence). The CDR3 loop reads CATRDAGQGAKNIQYF. The CDR3 DNA reads TGTGCCACGAGAGACGCGGGACAGGGTGCCAAAAACATTCAGTACTTC.

The chain joins TRBV5-1 to TRBJ2-7; D might be TRBD1 or TRBD2, each matching 6 bases. Trimming pared 1 base from V and 3 bases from J, leaving 17 bases between. Germline V gives CDR1 SGHRS, CDR2 YFSETQ. The CDR3 runs to 16 residues. The CDR3 is CASSLNVGGANYEQYF. CDR3 sequence (DNA): TGCGCCAGCAGCTTGAATGTGGGGGGCGCAAACTACGAGCAGTACTTC.

The chain joins TRBV14 to TRBJ1-4; 7 nucleotides match TRBD1. CDR3 size: 15 residues. V shed 1 base and J 4 bases; nucleotides not matched to a gene: 3. Germline CDR1 SGHDN, CDR2 FVKESK. The CDR3 loop reads CASSQGGQFNEKLFF. DNA for the CDR3: TGTGCCAGCAGCCAAGGGGGACAGTTTAATGAAAAACTGTTTTTT.

The chain links TRBV4-1 to TRBJ1-1; TRBD1 aligns across 9 bases. With 5 bases clipped from V and 5 bases from J, the junction kept 6 bases outside the gene matches. The germline V gene has CDR1 MGHRA and CDR2 YSYEKL. CDR3 length: 14 amino acids. CDR3 sequence (DNA): TGCGCCAGCAGCTACCCGGACAGGGGTACTGAAGCTTTCTTT. Its protein product is CASSYPDRGTEAFF.

This clone was recorded a few times. This chain's CDR3 is CASSLTTNTQYF. The CDR3 nucleotides read TGCGCCAGCAGCTTGACGACGAATACGCAGTATTTT. This chain links TRBV5-1 with TRBJ2-3; D gene unclear. The germline V gene has CDR1 SGHRS and CDR2 YFSETQ. V dropped 1 base and J dropped 7 bases, with 7 bases sitting between them. CDR3 length equals 12 residues.

The chain employs TRBV10-1 and TRBJ2-7; a weak D match, TRBD2 (5 bases). This CDR3 comprises 14 residues. Looked up from germline, CDR1 is WNHNN and CDR2 is SYGVQD (reference sequence). Trimming pared 4 bases from V and 6 bases from J, leaving 16 bases between. DNA of the CDR3: TGCGCCAGCAGTGGGACGTCGCGTGGGAGCGAGCAGTACTTC. Translated, it gives CASSGTSRGSEQYF.

The genes are TRBV7-9 and TRBJ1-2, with no clear D. The CDR3 extends over 17 amino acids. CDR1 and CDR2 (germline): SEHNR, FQNEAQ (reference sequence). Trimming took off 0 bases at V and 0 bases at J, with 14 bases between the two ends. Here the CDR3 reads CASSLAVTLGANYGYTF. DNA of the CDR3: TGTGCCAGCAGCTTAGCAGTGACTCTTGGAGCTAACTATGGCTACACCTTC.